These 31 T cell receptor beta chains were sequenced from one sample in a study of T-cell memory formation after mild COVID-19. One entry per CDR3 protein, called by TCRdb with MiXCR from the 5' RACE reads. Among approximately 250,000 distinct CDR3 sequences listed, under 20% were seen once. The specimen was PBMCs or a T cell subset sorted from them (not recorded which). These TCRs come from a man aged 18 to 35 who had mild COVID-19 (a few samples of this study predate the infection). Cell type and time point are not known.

In DNA, the CDR3 is TGTGCCAGCAGATTTCAGGGGGCCAACGTCCTGACTTTC. This codes for CASRFQGANVLTF. The genes are TRBV7-2 and TRBJ2-6; no definite D call. V lost 6 bases, J lost 4 bases, and 7 bases lay in between. Germline lookup yields CDR1 SGHTA and CDR2 FQGNSA. This CDR3 has 13 residues. The entire variable domain, with the rest obtained from reference TRBV7-2 and TRBJ2-6, is as follows: GAGVSQSPSNKVTEKGKDVELRCDPISGHTALYWYRQSLGQGLEFLIYFQGNSAPDKSGLPSDRFSAERTGGSVSTLTIQRTQQEDSAVYLCASRFQGANVLTFGAGSRLTVL.

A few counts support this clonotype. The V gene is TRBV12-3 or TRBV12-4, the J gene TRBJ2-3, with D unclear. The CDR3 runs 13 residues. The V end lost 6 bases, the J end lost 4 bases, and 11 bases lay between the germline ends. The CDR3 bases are TGTGCCAGCAGAACCCTGGGCGCAGATACGCAGTATTTT. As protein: CASRTLGADTQYF.

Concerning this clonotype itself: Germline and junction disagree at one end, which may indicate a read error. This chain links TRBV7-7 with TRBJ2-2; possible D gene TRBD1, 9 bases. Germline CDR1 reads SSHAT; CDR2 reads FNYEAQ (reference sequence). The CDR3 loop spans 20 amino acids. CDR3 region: CASSTIAGQGATANTGELFF. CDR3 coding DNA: TGTGCTAGCAGCACTATAGCGGGACAGGGAGCCACCGCGAACACCGGGGAGCTGTTTTTT.

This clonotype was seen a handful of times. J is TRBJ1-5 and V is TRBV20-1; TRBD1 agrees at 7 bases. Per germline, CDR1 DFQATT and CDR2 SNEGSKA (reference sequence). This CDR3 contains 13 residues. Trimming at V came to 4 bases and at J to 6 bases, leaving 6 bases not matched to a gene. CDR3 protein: CSATGQESQPQHF. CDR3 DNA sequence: TGCAGTGCTACCGGACAGGAAAGTCAGCCCCAGCATTTT.

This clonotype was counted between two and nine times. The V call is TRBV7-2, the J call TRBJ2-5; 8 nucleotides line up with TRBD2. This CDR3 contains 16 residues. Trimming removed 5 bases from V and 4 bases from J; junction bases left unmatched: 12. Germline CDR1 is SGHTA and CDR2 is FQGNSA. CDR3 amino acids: CASSINRAGEGETQYF. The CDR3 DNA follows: TGTGCCAGCAGCATAAACCGAGCGGGGGAAGGAGAGACCCAGTACTTC.

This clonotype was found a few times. CDR3 sequence reads: CASSQVGSGWQTQYF. The DNA for the CDR3 is TGTGCCAGCAGCCAAGTAGGTAGCGGATGGCAGACCCAGTACTTC. The rearrangement joins TRBV3-1 to TRBJ2-5, with D possibly being TRBD2 (6 bases). The CDR3 is made up of 15 amino acids. Trimming removed 1 base at V and 6 bases at J, with 15 bases between. Per the germline V gene, CDR1 is LGHDT and CDR2 is YNNKEL (reference sequence).

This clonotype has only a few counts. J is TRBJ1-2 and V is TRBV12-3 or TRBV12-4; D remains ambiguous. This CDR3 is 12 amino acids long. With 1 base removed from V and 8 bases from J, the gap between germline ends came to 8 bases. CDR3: CASSLGEVGYTF. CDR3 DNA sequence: TGTGCCAGCAGTTTAGGGGAAGTGGGCTACACCTTC.

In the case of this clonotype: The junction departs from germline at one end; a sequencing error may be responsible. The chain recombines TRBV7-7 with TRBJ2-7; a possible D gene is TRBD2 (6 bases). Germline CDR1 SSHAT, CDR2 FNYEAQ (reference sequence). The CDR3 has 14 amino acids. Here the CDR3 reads CASSLAEATYEQYF. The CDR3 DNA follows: TGTGCTAGCAGCTTAGCGGAGGCTACCTACGAGCAGTACTTC.

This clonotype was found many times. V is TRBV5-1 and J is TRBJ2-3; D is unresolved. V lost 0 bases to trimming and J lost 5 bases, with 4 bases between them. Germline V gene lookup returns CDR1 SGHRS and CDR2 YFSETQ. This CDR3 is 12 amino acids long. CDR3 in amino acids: CASSLDRDTQYF. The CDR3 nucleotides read TGCGCCAGCAGCTTGGATAGAGATACGCAGTATTTT.

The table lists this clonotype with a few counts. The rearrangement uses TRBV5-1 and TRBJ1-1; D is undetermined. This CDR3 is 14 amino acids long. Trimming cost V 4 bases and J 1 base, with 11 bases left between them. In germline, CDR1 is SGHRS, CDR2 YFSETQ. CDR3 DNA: TGCGCCAGCAGCCTAGCTTTTCGGAACACTGAAGCTTTCTTT. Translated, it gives CASSLAFRNTEAFF. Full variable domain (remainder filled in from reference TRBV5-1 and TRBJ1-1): KAGVTQTPRYLIKTRGQQVTLSCSPISGHRSVSWYQQTPGQGLQFLFEYFSETQRNKGNFPGRFSGRQFSNSRSEMNVSTLELGDSALYLCASSLAFRNTEAFFGQGTRLTVV.

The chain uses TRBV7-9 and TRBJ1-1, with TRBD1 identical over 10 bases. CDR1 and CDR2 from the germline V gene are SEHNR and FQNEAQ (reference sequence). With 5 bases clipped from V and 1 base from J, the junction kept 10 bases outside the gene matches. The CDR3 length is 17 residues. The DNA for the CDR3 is TGTGCCAGCAGCCCCCGGGACAGGGGTAACGAGAACACTGAAGCTTTCTTT. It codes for CASSPRDRGNENTEAFF. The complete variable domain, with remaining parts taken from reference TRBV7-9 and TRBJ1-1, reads DTGVSQNPRHKITKRGQNVTFRCDPISEHNRLYWYRQTLGQGPEFLTYFQNEAQLEKSRLLSDRFSAERPKGSFSTLEIQRTEQGDSAMYLCASSPRDRGNENTEAFFGQGTRLTVV.

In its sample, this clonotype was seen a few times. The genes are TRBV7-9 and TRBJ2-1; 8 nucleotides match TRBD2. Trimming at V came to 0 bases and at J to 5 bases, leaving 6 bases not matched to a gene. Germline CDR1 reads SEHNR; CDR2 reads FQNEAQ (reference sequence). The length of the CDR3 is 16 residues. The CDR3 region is CASSLAPGAGDNEQFF. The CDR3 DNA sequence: TGTGCCAGCAGCTTAGCCCCGGGAGCGGGGGACAATGAGCAGTTCTTC.

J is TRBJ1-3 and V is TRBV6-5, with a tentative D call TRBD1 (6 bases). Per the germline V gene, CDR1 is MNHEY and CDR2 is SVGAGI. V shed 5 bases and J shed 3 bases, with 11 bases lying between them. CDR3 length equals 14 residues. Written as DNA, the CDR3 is TGTGCCAGCAGTGAAACAGGGAATGGAAACACCATATATTTT. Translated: CASSETGNGNTIYF.

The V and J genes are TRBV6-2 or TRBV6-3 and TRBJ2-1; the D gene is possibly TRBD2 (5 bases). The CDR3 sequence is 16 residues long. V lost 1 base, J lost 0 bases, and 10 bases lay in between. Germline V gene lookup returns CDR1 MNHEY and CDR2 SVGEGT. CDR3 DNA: TGTGCCAGCAGTTACTTAGCGCCCTCCTCCTACAATGAGCAGTTCTTC. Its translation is CASSYLAPSSYNEQFF.

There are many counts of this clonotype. The CDR3 sequence is CASSLQATRLASSGTQYF. The CDR3 DNA reads as TGTGCCAGCAGCTTGCAGGCAACCCGACTAGCGTCCTCGGGTACGCAGTATTTT. V is TRBV5-5 and J is TRBJ2-3; 8 nucleotides match TRBD2. J was trimmed by 8 bases and V by 1 base; bases with no gene match: 18. The germline V gene encodes CDR1 SGHKS and CDR2 YYEKEE (reference sequence). The length of the CDR3 is 18 residues. The whole variable domain, remainder taken from reference TRBV5-5 and TRBJ2-3, is DAGVTQSPTHLIKTRGQQVTLRCSPISGHKSVSWYQQVLGQGPQFIFQYYEKEERGRGNFPDRFSARQFPNYSSELNVNALLLGDSALYLCASSLQATRLASSGTQYFGPGTRLTVL.

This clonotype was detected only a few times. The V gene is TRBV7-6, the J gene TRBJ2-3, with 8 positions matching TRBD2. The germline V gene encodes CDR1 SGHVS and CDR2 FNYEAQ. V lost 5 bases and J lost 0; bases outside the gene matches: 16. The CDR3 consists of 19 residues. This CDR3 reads CASSRDRRLSGASTDTQYF. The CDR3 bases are TGTGCCAGCAGCCGGGACCGAAGACTTAGCGGGGCTAGCACAGATACGCAGTATTTT.

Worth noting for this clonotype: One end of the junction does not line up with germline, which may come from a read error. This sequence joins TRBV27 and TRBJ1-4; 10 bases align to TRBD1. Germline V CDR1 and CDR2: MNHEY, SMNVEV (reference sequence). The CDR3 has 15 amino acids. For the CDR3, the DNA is TGTGCCAGCAGTTTCCGGGGACAGGGGTTTGGAAAACTGTCTTTT. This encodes CASSFRGQGFGKLSF.

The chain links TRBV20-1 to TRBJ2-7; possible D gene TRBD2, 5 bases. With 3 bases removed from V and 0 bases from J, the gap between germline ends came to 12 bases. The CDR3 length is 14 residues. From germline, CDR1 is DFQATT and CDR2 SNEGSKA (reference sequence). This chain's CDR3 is CSASTRPISYEQYF. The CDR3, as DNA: TGCAGTGCTAGTACTAGGCCGATCTCCTACGAGCAGTACTTC.

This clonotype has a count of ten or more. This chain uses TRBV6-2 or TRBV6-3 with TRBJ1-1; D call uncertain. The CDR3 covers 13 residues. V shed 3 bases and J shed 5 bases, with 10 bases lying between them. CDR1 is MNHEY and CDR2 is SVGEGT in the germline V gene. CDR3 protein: CASSYGRTTEAFF. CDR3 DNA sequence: TGTGCCAGCAGTTATGGGCGGACGACTGAAGCTTTCTTT.

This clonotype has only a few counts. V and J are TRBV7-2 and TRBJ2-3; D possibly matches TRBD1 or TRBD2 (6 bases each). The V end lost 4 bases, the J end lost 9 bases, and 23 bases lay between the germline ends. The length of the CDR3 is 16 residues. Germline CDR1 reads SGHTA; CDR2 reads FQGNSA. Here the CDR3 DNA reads TGTGCCAGCAGCTCAGTTACGGGGGCCGCTTTGGGAACGCAGTATTTT. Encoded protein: CASSSVTGAALGTQYF.

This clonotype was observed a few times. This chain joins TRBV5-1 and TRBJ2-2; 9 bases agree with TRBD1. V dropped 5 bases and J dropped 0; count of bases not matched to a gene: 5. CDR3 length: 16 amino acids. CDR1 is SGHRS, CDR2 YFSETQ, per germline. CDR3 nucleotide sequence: TGCGCCAGCAGTTCCGGGACAGGGACGAACACCGGGGAGCTGTTTTTT. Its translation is CASSSGTGTNTGELFF.

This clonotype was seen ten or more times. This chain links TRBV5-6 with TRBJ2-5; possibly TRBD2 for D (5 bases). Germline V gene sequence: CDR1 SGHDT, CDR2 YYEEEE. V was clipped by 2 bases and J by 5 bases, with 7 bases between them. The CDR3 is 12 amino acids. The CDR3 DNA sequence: TGTGCCAGCAGCTTACGCGGGGAGACCCAGTACTTC. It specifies CASSLRGETQYF.

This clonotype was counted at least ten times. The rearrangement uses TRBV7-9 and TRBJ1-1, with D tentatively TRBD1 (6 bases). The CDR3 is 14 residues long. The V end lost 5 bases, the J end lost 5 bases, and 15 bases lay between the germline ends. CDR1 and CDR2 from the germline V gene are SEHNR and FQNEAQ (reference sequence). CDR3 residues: CASSPNVQGTEAFF. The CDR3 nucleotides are TGTGCCAGCAGCCCTAACGTACAGGGAACTGAAGCTTTCTTT.

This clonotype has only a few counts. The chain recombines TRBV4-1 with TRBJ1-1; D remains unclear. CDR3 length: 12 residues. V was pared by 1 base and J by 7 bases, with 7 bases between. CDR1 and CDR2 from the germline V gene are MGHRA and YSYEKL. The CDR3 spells CASSQVGNEAFF. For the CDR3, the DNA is TGCGCCAGCAGCCAAGTAGGAAATGAAGCTTTCTTT.

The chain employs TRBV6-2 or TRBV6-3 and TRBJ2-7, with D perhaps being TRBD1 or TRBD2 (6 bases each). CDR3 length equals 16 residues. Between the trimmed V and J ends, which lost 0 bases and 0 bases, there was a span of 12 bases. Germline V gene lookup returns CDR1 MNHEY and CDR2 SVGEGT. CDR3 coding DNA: TGTGCCAGCAGTTACTCCTCCGCGGGACACTCCTACGAGCAGTACTTC. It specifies CASSYSSAGHSYEQYF.

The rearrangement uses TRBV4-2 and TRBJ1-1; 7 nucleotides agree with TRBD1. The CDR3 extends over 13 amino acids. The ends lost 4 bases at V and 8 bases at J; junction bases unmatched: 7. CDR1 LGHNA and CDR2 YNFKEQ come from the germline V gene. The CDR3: CASSPGQQGEAFF. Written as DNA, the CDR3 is TGTGCCAGCAGCCCGGGACAACAGGGGGAAGCTTTCTTT.

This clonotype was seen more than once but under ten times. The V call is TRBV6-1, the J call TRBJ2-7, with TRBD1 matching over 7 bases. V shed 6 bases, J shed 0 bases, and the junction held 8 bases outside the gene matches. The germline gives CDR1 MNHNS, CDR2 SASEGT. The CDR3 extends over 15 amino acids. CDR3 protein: CASSSGTAISYEQYV. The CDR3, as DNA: TGTGCCAGCAGCTCCGGGACAGCGATCTCCTACGAGCAGTACGTC.

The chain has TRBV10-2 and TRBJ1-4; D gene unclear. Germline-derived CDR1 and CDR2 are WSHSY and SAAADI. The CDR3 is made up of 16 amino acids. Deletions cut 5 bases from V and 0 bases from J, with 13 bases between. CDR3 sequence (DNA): TGCGCCAGCAGTTTAACGGGGTTGGCAACTAATGAAAAACTGTTTTTT. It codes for CASSLTGLATNEKLFF.

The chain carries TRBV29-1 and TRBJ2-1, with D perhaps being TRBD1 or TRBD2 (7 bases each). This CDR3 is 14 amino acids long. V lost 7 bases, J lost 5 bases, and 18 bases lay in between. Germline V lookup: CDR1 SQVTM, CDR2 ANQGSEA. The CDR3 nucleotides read TGCAGCGGGAGGGAGGGGGCTAACGACAATGAGCAGTTCTTC. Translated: CSGREGANDNEQFF.

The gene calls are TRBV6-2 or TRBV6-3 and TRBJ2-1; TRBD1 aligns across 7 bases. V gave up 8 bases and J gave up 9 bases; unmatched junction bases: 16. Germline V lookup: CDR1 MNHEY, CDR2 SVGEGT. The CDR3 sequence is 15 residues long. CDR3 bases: TGTGCCAGCGGCCCTGACAGGGCAAGTTGGAGTGAGCAGTTCTTC. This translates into CASGPDRASWSEQFF.

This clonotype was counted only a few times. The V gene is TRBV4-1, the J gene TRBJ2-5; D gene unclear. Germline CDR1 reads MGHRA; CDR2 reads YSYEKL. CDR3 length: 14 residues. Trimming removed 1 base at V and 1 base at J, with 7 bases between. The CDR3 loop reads CASSQGSTQETQYF. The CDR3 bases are TGCGCCAGCAGCCAAGGATCGACCCAAGAGACCCAGTACTTC.